The 27 T cell receptor beta chains below all came from one sample that was sequenced in a study of blood T cell repertoires in COVID-19. Data came from immunoSEQ multiplex PCR; TCRdb stores just in-frame clones and leaves some out. This sample has under 450,000 clones; about 89% occur once, and the top ten carry approximately 1.5%. The sample was peripheral blood. Receptor source: a woman aged 40 to 50 with COVID-19, enrolled during active disease.

The chain is built from TRBV7-6 and TRBJ2-7, with TRBD1 matching over 8 bases. The length of the CDR3 is 18 residues. Trimming cost V 0 bases and J 7 bases; bases outside gene matches: 17. Germline loops: CDR1 SGHVS, CDR2 FNYEAQ. This CDR3 reads CASSLAMAREDRDGEQYF. The CDR3, as DNA: TGTGCCAGCAGCTTAGCGATGGCGCGAGAGGACAGGGACGGGGAGCAGTACTTC.

This clone came up a few times. CDR3 residues: CASSLDLSEQYF. CDR3 DNA sequence: TGTGCCAGCAGCTTGGACCTATCCGAGCAGTACTTC. The chain recombines TRBV5-8 with TRBJ2-7; D ambiguous. Germline CDR1 is SGHTS and CDR2 is YDEGEE. With 0 bases removed from V and 6 bases from J, the gap between germline ends came to 7 bases. CDR3 length equals 12 residues.

This chain connects TRBV19 to TRBJ1-5, with a possible D match to TRBD1 (5 bases). The CDR3 has 14 residues. V was trimmed by 4 bases and J by 4 bases, leaving 11 bases between them. Germline V CDR1 and CDR2: LNHDA, SQIVND (reference sequence). Written as DNA, the CDR3 is TGTGCCAGTAGTACGACAGCGATTAATCAGCCCCAGCATTTT. Its protein product is CASSTTAINQPQHF.

In its sample, this clone was seen once. The rearrangement joins TRBV10-3 to TRBJ1-2; the match to TRBD1 covers 7 bases. Germline CDR1 reads ENHRY; CDR2 reads SYGVKD. CDR3 length: 14 amino acids. With 6 bases clipped from V and 0 bases from J, the junction kept 4 bases outside the gene matches. CDR3 nucleotide sequence: TGTGCCATCAGGGGACAGATAGCTAACTATGGCTACACCTTC. Translating gives CAIRGQIANYGYTF.

A few counts support this clone. This chain connects TRBV6-5 to TRBJ1-5; D possibly corresponds to TRBD1 (6 bases). The V end lost 8 bases, the J end lost 6 bases, and 20 bases lay between the germline ends. Per germline, CDR1 MNHEY and CDR2 SVGAGI. This CDR3 has 15 amino acids. The CDR3 DNA sequence: TGTGCCAGCCCTCCGACAGGTGGCCTTTCTCAGCCCCAGCATTTT. This translates into CASPPTGGLSQPQHF.

V and J are TRBV28 and TRBJ1-1; perhaps TRBD1 as D (5 bases). The CDR3 runs 14 residues. Trimming removed 5 bases from V and 6 bases from J, with 16 bases in between. The germline gives CDR1 MDHEN, CDR2 SYDVKM. CDR3: CASSQAGLYSEAFF. The CDR3 coding sequence is TGTGCCAGCAGTCAGGCAGGGTTGTATTCTGAAGCTTTCTTT.

The chain combines TRBV19 with TRBJ1-2, with D possibly matching TRBD1 (6 bases). Trimming stripped 7 bases from V and 6 bases from J, with 18 bases between. The CDR3 consists of 14 residues. Germline CDR1 and CDR2: LNHDA and SQIVND (reference sequence). The CDR3 reads CASNPKRGANGYTF. The CDR3 DNA reads as TGTGCCAGTAACCCCAAGCGGGGGGCAAATGGCTACACCTTC.

The chain uses TRBV28 and TRBJ1-6; D gene unclear. This CDR3 contains 16 residues. Trimming shortened V by 2 bases and J by 0 bases, and 8 bases separated the two germline ends. CDR1 is MDHEN, CDR2 SYDVKM, per germline. The CDR3 DNA sequence: TGTGCCAGCAGTTTAAGTCTAGGCTCCTATAATTCACCCCTCCACTTT. Protein: CASSLSLGSYNSPLHF.

Written as DNA, the CDR3 is TGTGCCAGCACCCCACCTTTACGGGTCTACGAGCAGTACTTC. It encodes CASTPPLRVYEQYF. This chain connects TRBV7-9 to TRBJ2-7; no firm D call. The CDR3 has 14 residues. The germline CDR1 and CDR2 sequences are SEHNR and FQNEAQ (reference sequence). The germline V and J ends were trimmed by 7 bases and 3 bases, with 16 bases remaining between them.

This chain uses TRBV9 with TRBJ1-5, with D tentatively TRBD1 (6 bases). The CDR3 extends over 13 amino acids. Trimming stripped 2 bases from V and 6 bases from J, with 9 bases between. In germline, CDR1 is SGDLS, CDR2 YYNGEE. This chain's CDR3 is CASSVDSVQPQHF. CDR3 coding DNA: TGTGCCAGCAGCGTGGACAGTGTTCAGCCCCAGCATTTT. The complete variable domain, with remaining parts taken from reference TRBV9 and TRBJ1-5, reads DSGVTQTPKHLITATGQRVTLRCSPRSGDLSVYWYQQSLDQGLQFLIQYYNGEERAKGNILERFSAQQFPDLHSELNLSSLELGDSALYFCASSVDSVQPQHFGDGTRLSIL.

Only one count was recorded for this clone. The CDR3 DNA sequence: TGTGCCAGCAGCGGCGGAGGTTACGCTTCCTATGGCTACACCTTC. Translated, it gives CASSGGGYASYGYTF. The chain couples TRBV9 to TRBJ1-2; D uncertain. Germline CDR1 and CDR2: SGDLS and YYNGEE. Trimming pared 3 bases from V and 4 bases from J, leaving 16 bases between. CDR3 size: 15 residues.

The chain has TRBV11-2 and TRBJ2-3; TRBD1 matches at 10 bases. CDR1 is SGHAT, CDR2 FQNNGV, per germline. The CDR3 runs to 16 residues. With V trimmed by 5 bases and J by 6 bases, 11 bases remained unmatched. In nucleotides, the CDR3 is TGTGCCAGCAGCACACTCCGGGACAGGGGTGCGGATACGCAGTATTTT. As protein: CASSTLRDRGADTQYF. Full variable domain (remainder filled in from reference TRBV11-2 and TRBJ2-3): EAGVAQSPRYKIIEKRQSVAFWCNPISGHATLYWYQQILGQGPKLLIQFQNNGVVDDSQLPKDRFSAERLKGVDSTLKIQPAKLEDSAVYLCASSTLRDRGADTQYFGPGTRLTVL.

The chain employs TRBV6-1 and TRBJ2-6, with 7 bases identical to TRBD1. The CDR3 is 18 amino acids. Germline-derived CDR1 and CDR2 are MNHNS and SASEGT. The junction had 8 bases not matched to a gene; V was cut back by 3 bases and J by 0 bases. The CDR3 loop is CASSDATGLHSGANVLTF. As DNA, the CDR3 is TGTGCCAGCAGTGACGCGACAGGGCTCCACTCTGGGGCCAACGTCCTGACTTTC.

V usage is TRBV24-1 and J usage is TRBJ2-7; D gene ambiguous. V was shortened by 4 bases and J by 5 bases, with 8 bases between the two germline ends. This CDR3 is 12 amino acids long. Germline V CDR1 and CDR2: KGHDR, SFDVKD. The CDR3: CATSDEFDEQYF. The CDR3, as DNA: TGTGCCACCAGTGACGAGTTTGACGAGCAGTACTTC.

This rearrangement joins TRBV5-1 to TRBJ1-1; weak D call: TRBD1 (6 bases). Germline V gene data show CDR1 as SGHRS and CDR2 as YFSETQ. V was clipped by 5 bases and J by 1 base, with 15 bases between them. This CDR3 has 15 amino acids. CDR3 loop: CASSRGTTGNTEAFF. Written as DNA, the CDR3 is TGCGCCAGCAGTAGAGGAACGACAGGGAACACTGAAGCTTTCTTT.

The rearrangement uses TRBV27 and TRBJ1-4; no definite D call. Germline CDR1 MNHEY, CDR2 SMNVEV (reference sequence). The CDR3 runs to 14 residues. The ends were cut back, 6 bases at V and 7 bases at J, with 15 bases in the middle. In nucleotides, the CDR3 is TGTGCCAGCAGGAAGAGGGCCGGAAGTGAAAAACTGTTTTTT. Its protein product is CASRKRAGSEKLFF.

The gene calls are TRBV12-3 or TRBV12-4 and TRBJ2-7; D not certain. The germline V and J ends were trimmed by 4 bases and 2 bases, with 9 bases remaining between them. This CDR3 is built from 13 residues. The CDR3 nucleotides read TGTGCCAGCAGTTCTGACTGGGCCTACGAGCAGTACTTC. This gives the protein CASSSDWAYEQYF.

The rearrangement joins TRBV4-3 to TRBJ1-6; D ambiguous. Trimming took 2 bases from V and 7 from J, leaving 15 bases between them. Germline V gene data show CDR1 as LGHNA and CDR2 as YSLEER. CDR3 length equals 16 residues. The CDR3 coding sequence is TGCGCCAGCAGCCAACAGTACGAGACACCGAATTCACCCCTCCACTTT. Translating gives CASSQQYETPNSPLHF.

This chain joins TRBV27 and TRBJ1-3; possible D gene TRBD1, 5 bases. This CDR3 has 16 residues. Germline assignment: CDR1 MNHEY and CDR2 SMNVEV (reference sequence). V lost 2 bases, J lost 0 bases, and 11 bases lay in between. The CDR3 coding sequence is TGTGCCAGCAGTTTAGGACCGGGGGGCTCTGGAAACACCATATATTTT. It specifies CASSLGPGGSGNTIYF.

For this clone: Other DNA sequences in the same sample also yield this CDR3. The chain recombines TRBV2 with TRBJ2-5; D may be TRBD1 (5 bases). Per germline, CDR1 SNHLY and CDR2 FYNNEI. V shed 1 base and J shed 4 bases, with 7 bases lying between them. This CDR3 spans 13 amino acids. The DNA of the CDR3 is TGTGCCAGCAGTGAAGGTCAGGGAGAGACCCAGTACTTC. This gives the protein CASSEGQGETQYF.

The rearrangement joins TRBV1 to TRBJ1-6; the table's D call TRBD1 went unverified against the DNA. TRBV1 is tagged as a pseudogene. The CDR3 has 19 residues. CDR3 DNA: TGCACCAGCAGCCAAGATTCATCTTTCGCAGGGGGAGTTAATTCACCCCTCCACTTT. As protein: CTSSQDSSFAGGVNSPLHF.

The chain couples TRBV29-1 to TRBJ1-4; D gene unclear. The CDR3 has 14 amino acids. Germline loops: CDR1 SQVTM, CDR2 ANQGSEA. Trimming left V 1 base short and J 4 bases short, with 10 bases between. The CDR3: CSVEVHSGNEKLFF. The CDR3 coding sequence is TGCAGCGTTGAAGTTCATTCGGGTAATGAAAAACTGTTTTTT. The whole variable domain, remainder taken from reference TRBV29-1 and TRBJ1-4, is SAVISQKPSRDICQRGTSLTIQCQVDSQVTMMFWYRQQPGQSLTLIATANQGSEATYESGFVIDKFPISRPNLTFSTLTVSNMSPEDSSIYLCSVEVHSGNEKLFFGSGTQLSVL.

The chain combines TRBV6-5 with TRBJ1-1; perhaps TRBD1 as D (6 bases). Trimming removed 6 bases at V and 2 bases at J, with 13 bases between. The CDR3 has 14 amino acids. Germline V CDR1 and CDR2: MNHEY, SVGAGI. CDR3 DNA sequence: TGTGCCAGCAGCCCCTGGACAGTCAACACTGAAGCTTTCTTT. Translated: CASSPWTVNTEAFF.

This chain joins TRBV19 and TRBJ1-6; D not certain. The CDR3 is made up of 14 amino acids. Trimming removed 7 bases at V and 8 bases at J, with 15 bases between. Germline CDR1 reads LNHDA; CDR2 reads SQIVND (reference sequence). CDR3 residues: CASTEGRRYSPLHF. CDR3 nucleotides: TGTGCCAGTACGGAGGGCAGGCGGTATTCACCCCTCCACTTT. Complete variable domain (other parts from reference TRBV19 and TRBJ1-6): DGGITQSPKYLFRKEGQNVTLSCEQNLNHDAMYWYRQDPGQGLRLIYYSQIVNDFQKGDIAEGYSVSREKKESFPLTVTSAQKNPTAFYLCASTEGRRYSPLHFGNGTRLTVT.

V and J are TRBV28 and TRBJ1-1; 7 positions agree with TRBD1. Germline CDR1 and CDR2: MDHEN and SYDVKM. After removal of 6 bases from V and 5 bases from J, the junction contained 3 bases not matched to a gene. The CDR3 sequence is 12 residues long. CDR3 loop: CASRTGQTEAFF. DNA of the CDR3: TGTGCCAGCAGGACAGGGCAGACTGAAGCTTTCTTT.

The chain joins TRBV28 to TRBJ2-7; TRBD2 is a possible D gene (6 bases). Germline V lookup: CDR1 MDHEN, CDR2 SYDVKM. The V and J ends lost 3 bases and 7 bases respectively, with 10 bases between them. The CDR3 runs to 12 residues. CDR3 coding DNA: TGTGCCAGCAGTTTTCGTGGACTAGAGCAGTACTTC. This sequence encodes CASSFRGLEQYF.

This clone was seen only a few times. This rearrangement joins TRBV9 to TRBJ2-7; 8 positions agree with TRBD2. V lost 0 bases and J lost 3; bases outside the gene matches: 2. The V gene's germline CDR1 is SGDLS and CDR2 YYNGEE. CDR3 length: 14 residues. CDR3 in DNA: TGTGCCAGCAGCGTAGGGACTAGCATCTACGAGCAGTACTTC. It specifies CASSVGTSIYEQYF.